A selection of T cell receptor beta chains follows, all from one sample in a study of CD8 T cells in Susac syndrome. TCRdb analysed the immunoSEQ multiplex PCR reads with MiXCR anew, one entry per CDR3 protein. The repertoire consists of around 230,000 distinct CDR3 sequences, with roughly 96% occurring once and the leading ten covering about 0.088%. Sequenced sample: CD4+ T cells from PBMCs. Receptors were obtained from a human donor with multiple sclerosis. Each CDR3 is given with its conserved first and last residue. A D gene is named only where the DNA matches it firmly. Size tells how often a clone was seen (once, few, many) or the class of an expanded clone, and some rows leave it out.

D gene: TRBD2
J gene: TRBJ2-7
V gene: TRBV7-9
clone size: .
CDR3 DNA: TGTGCCAGCAGCTCTCTAGCGGGAGGTAACGAGCAGTACTTC
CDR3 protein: CASSSLAGGNEQYF

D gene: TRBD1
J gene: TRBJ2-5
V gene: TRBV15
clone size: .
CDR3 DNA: TGTGCCACCAGCAGAGAAGACAGGGCGGGCCAAGAGACCCAGTACTTC
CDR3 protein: CATSREDRAGQETQYF

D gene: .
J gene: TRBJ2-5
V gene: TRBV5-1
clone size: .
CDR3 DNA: TGCGCCAGCAGCTTGGAGAGGACCCAGTACTTC
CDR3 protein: CASSLERTQYF

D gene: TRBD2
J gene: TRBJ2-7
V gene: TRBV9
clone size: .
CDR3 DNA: TGTGCCAGCAGCACCCGTAGCGGGAGTTCCTACGAGCAGTACTTC
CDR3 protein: CASSTRSGSSYEQYF

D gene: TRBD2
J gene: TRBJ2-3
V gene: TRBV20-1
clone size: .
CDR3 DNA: TGCAGTGCTAGTCCCATAGCGGGAGGACCCACGGATACGCAGTATTTT
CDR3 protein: CSASPIAGGPTDTQYF

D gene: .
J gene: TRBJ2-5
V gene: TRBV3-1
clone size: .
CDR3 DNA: TGTGCCAGCAGCCACCGGGCGGGGACCCAGTACTTC
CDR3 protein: CASSHRAGTQYF

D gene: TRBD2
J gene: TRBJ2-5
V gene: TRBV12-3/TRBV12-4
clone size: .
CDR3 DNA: TGTGCCAGCAGTCCTCAGACTAGCGGGTCCCTTCAAGAGACCCAGTACTTC
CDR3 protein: CASSPQTSGSLQETQYF

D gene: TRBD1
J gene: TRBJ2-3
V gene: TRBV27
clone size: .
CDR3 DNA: TGTGCCAGCAGTACCTACTCGACAGGGACCGGCGTAGATACGCAGTATTTT
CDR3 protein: CASSTYSTGTGVDTQYF

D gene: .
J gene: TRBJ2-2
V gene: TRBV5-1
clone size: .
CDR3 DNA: TGCGCCAGCAGCTTGGCCAGTCTTACCGGGGAGCTGTTTTTT
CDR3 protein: CASSLASLTGELFF

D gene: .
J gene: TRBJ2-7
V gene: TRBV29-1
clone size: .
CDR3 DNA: TGCAGCGCAGGGGATCTGGGCAGGCCCTCCGAGCAGTACTTC
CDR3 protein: CSAGDLGRPSEQYF

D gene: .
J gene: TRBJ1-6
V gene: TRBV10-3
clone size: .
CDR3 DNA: TGTGCCATCAGTGGGGAGAAGGGTTCACCCCTCCACTTT
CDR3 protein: CAISGEKGSPLHF

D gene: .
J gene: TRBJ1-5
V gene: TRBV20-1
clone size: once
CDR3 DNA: TGCAGTGCTAGCGTGGGCTTTCAGCCCCAGCATTTT
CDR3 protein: CSASVGFQPQHF

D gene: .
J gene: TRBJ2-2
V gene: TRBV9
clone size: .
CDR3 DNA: TGTGCCAGCAGCGAAGCTCCCCCCCCAGACGGGGAGCTGTTTTTT
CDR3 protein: CASSEAPPPDGELFF

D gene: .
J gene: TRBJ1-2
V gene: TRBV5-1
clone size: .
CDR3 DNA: TGCGCCAGCAGCGCCAAGGTTGGGGGCGCTTCTAGTTTCGGGTATGGCTACACCTTC
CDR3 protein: CASSAKVGGASSFGYGYTF

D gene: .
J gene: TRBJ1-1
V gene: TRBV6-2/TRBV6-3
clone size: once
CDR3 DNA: TGTGCCAGCAGTTACCTGGACAGGAACACTGAAGCTTTCTTT
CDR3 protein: CASSYLDRNTEAFF

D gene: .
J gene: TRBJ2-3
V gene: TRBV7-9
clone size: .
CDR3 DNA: TGTGCCAGCAGCCGGGAGTCAGATACGCAGTATTTT
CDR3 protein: CASSRESDTQYF

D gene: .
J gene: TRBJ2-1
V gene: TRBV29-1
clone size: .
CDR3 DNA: TGCAGCGTTAAAGATACTTTATACAATGAGCAGTTCTTC
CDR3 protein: CSVKDTLYNEQFF

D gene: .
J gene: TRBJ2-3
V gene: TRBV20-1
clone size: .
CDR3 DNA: TGCAGTGCTAGATATATCCCAGATACGCAGTATTTT
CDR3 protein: CSARYIPDTQYF

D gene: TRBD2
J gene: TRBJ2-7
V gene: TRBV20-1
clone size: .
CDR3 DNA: TGCAGTGCCCAACTAGCGGGGGGGAGCTACGAGCAGTACTTC
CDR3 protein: CSAQLAGGSYEQYF

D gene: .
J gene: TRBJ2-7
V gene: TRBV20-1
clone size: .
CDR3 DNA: TGCAGTGCCCCGGGGACAAAGCTTTACGAGCAGTACTTC
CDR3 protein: CSAPGTKLYEQYF

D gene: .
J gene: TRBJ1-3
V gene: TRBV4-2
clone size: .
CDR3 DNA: TGTGCCAGCAGCCAAGAGGCCATCTCCTCTGGAAACACCATATATTTT
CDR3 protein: CASSQEAISSGNTIYF

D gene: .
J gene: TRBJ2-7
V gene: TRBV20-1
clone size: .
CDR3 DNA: TGCAGTGCTAGAGACCGGACCCGATGGGAGCAGTACTTC
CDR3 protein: CSARDRTRWEQYF

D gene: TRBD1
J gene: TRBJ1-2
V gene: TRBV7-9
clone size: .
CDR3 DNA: TGTGCCAGCAGCTTAGCAGGGACAGGGGCCCGGAACTATGGCTACACCTTC
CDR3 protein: CASSLAGTGARNYGYTF

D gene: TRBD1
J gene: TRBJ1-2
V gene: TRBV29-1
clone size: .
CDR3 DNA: TGCAGCGCCGGGACAGGGGTTGGCTACACCTTC
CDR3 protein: CSAGTGVGYTF